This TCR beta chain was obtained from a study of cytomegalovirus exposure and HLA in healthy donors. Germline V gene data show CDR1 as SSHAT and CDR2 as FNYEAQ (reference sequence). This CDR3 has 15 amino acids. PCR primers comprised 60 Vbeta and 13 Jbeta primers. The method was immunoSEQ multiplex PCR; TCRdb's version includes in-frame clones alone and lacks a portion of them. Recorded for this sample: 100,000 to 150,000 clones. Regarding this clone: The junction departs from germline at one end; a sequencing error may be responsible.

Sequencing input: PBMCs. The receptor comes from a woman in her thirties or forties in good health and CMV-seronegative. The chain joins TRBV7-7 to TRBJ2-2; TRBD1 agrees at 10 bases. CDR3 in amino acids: CASSVDRGLTGELFF. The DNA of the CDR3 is TGTGCTAGCAGCGTAGACAGGGGGCTCACCGGGGAGCTGTTTTTT.